The source of this TCR beta chain is a study of T-cell reconstitution after alpha-beta-depleted transplantation in children. Points from the study as a whole: It was reported that alpha-beta T cells came from several hundred expanded graft clones (about two months after transplant). At day 60, the high TCRbeta diversity found in some patients originated from recipient T cells and thymic progenitors that had survived. T cells produced anew were the main source of T-cell counts and diversity one year after transplant.

Points on this clonotype: Its cognate antigen is unknown.

Researchers prepared the TCRbeta library using unique molecular identifiers, the study reports. TCRdb reanalysed the PCR reads using MiXCR and keeps one entry per CDR3 protein. The sample gives about 350,000 distinct CDR3 sequences, about 17% of which show up once; 35% to 50% is in the top ten. Trimming left V 5 bases short and J 7 bases short, with 11 bases between. The CDR3 sequence is 12 residues long. CDR1 and CDR2 (germline): MNHNY, SVGAGI (reference sequence). The material was PBMCs, mostly from graft donor cells, obtained 360 days after TCRalphabeta/CD19-depleted stem cell transplant. V and J are TRBV6-6 and TRBJ1-1; D gene unclear. This TCR came from a male patient aged 2 to 10 who had a stem cell transplant for acute lymphoblastic leukemia, so the T cells may come from the graft donor. The DNA for the CDR3 is TGTGCCAGCAGTCTACCGGACGGTGAAGCTTTCTTT. Amino acids: CASSLPDGEAFF.